This T cell receptor beta chain was obtained from a study of CD8 T cells in ankylosing spondylitis. Whole-study findings and limits: Reported data indicate significant enrichment of disease-linked clones within matched ankylosing spondylitis synovial fluid. About eight highly homologous variants made up a TCR beta motif that seemed to typify ankylosing spondylitis blood.

This clonotype has a handful of counts. Antigen unknown. Construction of TCR beta libraries was performed using quantitative 5'-RACE with molecular barcodes. TCRdb reprocessed the 5' RACE reads with MiXCR, giving one entry per CDR3 protein. The sample contains approximately 300,000 distinct CDR3 sequences, 7.5% to 9% of which appear only once. Germline CDR1 LGHNA, CDR2 YSLEER. The junction had 16 bases not matched to a gene; V was cut back by 4 bases and J by 5 bases. The CDR3 has 17 residues. Sequenced input: blood, either unsorted or a sorted T cell fraction (not recorded which). This chain uses TRBV4-3 with TRBJ2-7, with 8 bases fitting TRBD2. This sequence was found in a male donor with ankylosing spondylitis. Here the CDR3 reads CASSPLRTGTSVHEQYF. CDR3 in DNA: TGCGCCAGCAGCCCCTTGAGAACCGGGACTAGTGTCCACGAGCAGTACTTC.